The clone carrying this T cell receptor (beta chain) showed up just a few times. Germline CDR1 reads SGHRS; CDR2 reads YFSETQ. The CDR3 runs to 15 residues. Germline trimming cut 5 bases from V and 2 bases from J; bases unmatched to any gene: 6. This entry comes from a study of blood T cell repertoires in COVID-19. The wider study: The United States, Italy and Spain were the sources of the acute and convalescent COVID-19 samples. From T cells, B-cell-depleted T cells, or PBMCs came the material, which was cDNA or gDNA.

Original methodology: Amplified reference gene primers provided the basis for estimating nucleated cell counts. The data were produced by immunoSEQ multiplex PCR, yet TCRdb's version contains in-frame clones alone and is incomplete. For V, J and clone size, that table is used; D and trimming come from the DNA. The table lists under 60,000 clones, about nine tenths of them singletons. The sample consisted of peripheral blood. The clonotype was recovered from a human donor with acute or convalescent COVID-19. The donor label of this sample is uncertain. The chain recombines TRBV5-1 with TRBJ2-2, with 7 nucleotides matching TRBD1. CDR3 nucleotides: TGCGCCAGCAGGACAGGGAGTGTAAACACCGGGGAGCTGTTTTTT. Amino acids: CASRTGSVNTGELFF.